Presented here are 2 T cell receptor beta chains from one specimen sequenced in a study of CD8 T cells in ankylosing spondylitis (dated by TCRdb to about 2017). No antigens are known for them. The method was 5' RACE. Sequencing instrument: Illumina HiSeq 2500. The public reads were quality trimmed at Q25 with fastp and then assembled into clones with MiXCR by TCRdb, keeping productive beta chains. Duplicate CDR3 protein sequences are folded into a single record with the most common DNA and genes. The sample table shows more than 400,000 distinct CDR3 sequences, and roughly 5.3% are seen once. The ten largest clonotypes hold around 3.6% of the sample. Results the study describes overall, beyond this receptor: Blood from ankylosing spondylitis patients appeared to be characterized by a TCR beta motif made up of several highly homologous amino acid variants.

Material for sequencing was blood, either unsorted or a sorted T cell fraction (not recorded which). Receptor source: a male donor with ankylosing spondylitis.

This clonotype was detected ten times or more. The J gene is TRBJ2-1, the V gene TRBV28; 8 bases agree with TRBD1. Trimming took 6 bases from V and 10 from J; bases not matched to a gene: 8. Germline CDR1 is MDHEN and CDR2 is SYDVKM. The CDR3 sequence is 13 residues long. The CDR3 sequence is CASRVQGAREQFF. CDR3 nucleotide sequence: TGTGCCAGCAGAGTTCAGGGGGCTCGGGAGCAGTTCTTC. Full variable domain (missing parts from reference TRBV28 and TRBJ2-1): DVKVTQSSRYLVKRTGEKVFLECVQDMDHENMFWYRQDPGLGLRLIYFSYDVKMKEKGDIPEGYSVSREKKERFSLILESASTNQTSMYLCASRVQGAREQFFGPGTRLTVL.

The CDR3 reads CASTRVGYNEQFF. The CDR3 nucleotides are TGTGCCAGCACGCGCGTGGGTTACAATGAGCAGTTCTTC. This rearrangement joins TRBV12-3 or TRBV12-4 to TRBJ2-1; D call uncertain. V was pared by 7 bases and J by 4 bases, with 11 bases between. The CDR3 covers 13 residues.